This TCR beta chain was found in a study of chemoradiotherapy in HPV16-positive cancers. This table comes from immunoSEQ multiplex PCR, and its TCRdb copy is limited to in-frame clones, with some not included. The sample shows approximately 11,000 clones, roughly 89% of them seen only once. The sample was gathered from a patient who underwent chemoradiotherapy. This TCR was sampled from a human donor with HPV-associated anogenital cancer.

The CDR3 sequence is CASSPSGGALETQYF. The CDR3 nucleotides are TGTGCCAGCAGCCCCAGCGGGGGGGCCCTGGAGACCCAGTACTTC. The chain employs TRBV7-3 and TRBJ2-5, with 10 nucleotides matching TRBD2. This CDR3 comprises 15 residues. Germline-derived CDR1 and CDR2 are SGHTA and FQGTGA. J lost 5 bases, V lost 5 bases, and 8 bases had no gene match.